This T cell receptor beta chain derives from a study of blood T cell repertoires in COVID-19. Study at large: Donors in the United States, Italy and Spain gave samples during acute or convalescent COVID-19. PBMCs, B-cell-depleted T cells, or T cells provided the cDNA or gDNA that made up the material.

In germline, CDR1 is SGHVS, CDR2 FNYEAQ. This CDR3 comprises 16 residues. J lost 10 bases, V lost 1 base, and 8 bases had no gene match. Original data processing: Amplified reference gene primers provided the basis for estimating nucleated cell counts. Repertoires were generated with immunoSEQ multiplex PCR, while TCRdb's copy carries only in-frame clones and drops some. The D gene and trimming were derived from the DNA, and the V and J assignments and clone size from that table. The repertoire holds some 130,000 clones, with 70% to 85% as singletons. The chain uses TRBV7-6 and TRBJ1-6; 9 bases are a match to TRBD1. The source is a woman aged 45 to 65 with acute or convalescent COVID-19. The specimen was peripheral blood. DNA of the CDR3: TGTGCCAGCAGCTTAGAAGGAGACAGGGGGGGATCACCCCTCCACTTT. Amino acid sequence: CASSLEGDRGGSPLHF.